This entry concerns a single T cell receptor (beta chain). For sorted subsets, 150 to 200 ng DNA per replicate equaled 30,000 or so T cell genomes. TCRdb's table, derived via immunoSEQ multiplex PCR, lists solely in-frame clones and lacks some. The sample consists of around 2.3 million clones, almost 96% of them appearing once. This record comes from a study of shared clonotypes between healthy human individuals. V shed 4 bases and J 6 bases; nucleotides not matched to a gene: 6. This CDR3 is 14 amino acids long. The germline V gene encodes CDR1 MDHEN and CDR2 SYDVKM. This chain uses TRBV28 with TRBJ1-5; the match to TRBD1 covers 7 bases. The sequenced material came from naive CD4+ T cells sorted from blood. The subset is: CD45RA+ positively selected. The source of this sequence is a man between 18 and 35 years old in good health. The DNA for the CDR3 is TGTGCCAGCAGTTGGTCAGGGGGGGTTCAGCCCCAGCATTTT. Translating gives CASSWSGGVQPQHF.